A selection of T cell receptor beta chains follows, all from one sample in a study of T cells in localized non-small cell lung cancer. Here immunoSEQ multiplex PCR was the method, and the copy in TCRdb shows in-frame clones only, minus some. This table has around 78,000 clones, 75% to 85% appearing once. Source: peripheral blood, taken before any cancer treatment. The source is a female donor older than 55 with stage I lung adenocarcinoma. Both conserved end residues are part of each CDR3. D genes are given only for firm matches. The listing skips clone size in some rows; elsewhere it reads once, few, many or a size class.

size	V	J	D	CDR3	DNA
.	TRBV5-8	TRBJ2-1	TRBD2	CASSPRTSGRAWNEQFF	TGTGCCAGCAGCCCCAGGACTAGCGGGAGGGCCTGGAATGAGCAGTTCTTC
.	TRBV4-1	TRBJ2-1	.	CASSQGVGQFF	TGCGCCAGCAGCCAAGGGGTTGGGCAGTTCTTC
few	TRBV5-1	TRBJ1-4	.	CASSLADMGNEKLFF	TGCGCCAGCAGCTTGGCCGACATGGGGAATGAAAAACTGTTTTTT
.	TRBV15	TRBJ2-1	.	CATSREGGYDNEQFF	TGTGCCACCAGCAGAGAAGGTGGATACGACAATGAGCAGTTCTTC
.	TRBV5-4	TRBJ1-1	.	CASSLAENTEAFF	TGTGCCAGCAGCTTGGCGGAGAACACTGAAGCTTTCTTT
few	TRBV2	TRBJ1-4	TRBD1	CASSEGRGQEKLFF	TGTGCCAGCAGTGAAGGCAGGGGACAGGAAAAACTGTTTTTT
.	TRBV18	TRBJ1-3	.	CASSPPRAFSSGNTIYF	TGTGCCAGCTCACCACCGCGGGCATTTAGCTCTGGAAACACCATATATTTT
.	TRBV7-6	TRBJ2-1	.	CASSAPGPFNEQFF	TGTGCCAGCAGCGCCCCGGGTCCCTTCAATGAGCAGTTCTTC
.	TRBV2	TRBJ2-3	TRBD1	CASSTGTATLDTQYF	TGTGCCAGCAGTACCGGGACAGCGACCCTGGATACGCAGTATTTT
.	TRBV5-1	TRBJ1-1	.	CASSWGPVAFF	TGCGCCAGCAGCTGGGGGCCAGTAGCTTTCTTT
few	TRBV5-4	TRBJ2-7	.	CASSFGSYEQYF	TGTGCCAGCAGCTTCGGCTCCTACGAGCAGTACTTC
once	TRBV9	TRBJ2-7	.	CASSVAEGGYEQYF	TGTGCCAGCAGCGTAGCCGAGGGAGGCTACGAGCAGTACTTC
once	TRBV5-4	TRBJ1-2	TRBD1	CASSLGLEGAEYGYTF	TGTGCCAGCAGCTTGGGGCTAGAGGGGGCGGAATATGGCTACACCTTC
.	TRBV18	TRBJ1-4	.	CASSPSKGLAEKLFF	TGTGCCAGCTCACCGTCTAAAGGGCTCGCCGAAAAACTGTTTTTT
few	TRBV30	TRBJ1-1	.	CAWSRPPGVTEAFF	TGTGCCTGGAGTCGACCCCCAGGGGTCACTGAAGCTTTCTTT
.	TRBV28	TRBJ1-5	.	CASSLTGDQPQHF	TGTGCCAGCAGTCTCACGGGAGATCAGCCCCAGCATTTT
.	TRBV10-3	TRBJ2-7	TRBD1	CATGGQGPYEQYF	TGTGCCACCGGAGGACAGGGTCCCTACGAGCAGTACTTC
.	TRBV5-1	TRBJ1-6	TRBD1	CASSLEGAGSPLHF	TGCGCCAGCAGCTTGGAGGGGGCAGGTTCACCCCTCCACTTT
.	TRBV6-6	TRBJ2-5	.	CASTSYVFETQYF	TGTGCCAGCACCTCCTATGTATTCGAGACCCAGTACTTC
.	TRBV4-3	TRBJ2-1	.	CASSQELVSYNEQFF	TGCGCCAGCAGCCAAGAACTAGTCTCCTACAATGAGCAGTTCTTC
few	TRBV11-1	TRBJ2-3	TRBD1	CASATGGRSGSTDTQYF	TGTGCCAGCGCGACAGGGGGGCGCTCCGGATCCACAGATACGCAGTATTTT
.	TRBV9	TRBJ2-7	TRBD2	CASSVGEGTYEQYF	TGTGCCAGCAGCGTGGGGGAGGGAACCTACGAGCAGTACTTC
few	TRBV6-8	TRBJ1-4	.	CASSMEKLFF	TGTGCCAGCAGTATGGAAAAACTGTTTTTT
.	TRBV18	TRBJ2-1	.	CASSPPLQGTPYNEQFF	TGTGCCAGCTCACCGCCTCTACAGGGCACCCCCTACAATGAGCAGTTCTTC
once	TRBV2	TRBJ2-6	.	CASSVLTGANVLTF	TGTGCCAGCAGTGTATTAACTGGGGCCAACGTCCTGACTTTC
.	TRBV19	TRBJ1-3	TRBD1	CASKWGQDRSGNTIYF	TGTGCCAGTAAGTGGGGACAGGACCGTTCTGGAAACACCATATATTTT
few	TRBV5-5	TRBJ2-7	TRBD2	CASSGTSGSYEQYF	TGTGCCAGCAGCGGGACTAGCGGGAGCTACGAGCAGTACTTC
.	TRBV6-6	TRBJ2-1	.	CASNRAGEQFF	TGTGCCAGCAACAGGGCGGGAGAGCAGTTCTTC
.	TRBV30	TRBJ2-3	TRBD1	CAWTEQGAGTDTQYF	TGTGCCTGGACCGAACAGGGGGCCGGCACAGATACGCAGTATTTT
.	TRBV7-2	TRBJ1-5	.	CASSRDAGGNQPQHF	TGTGCCAGCAGCCGTGATGCAGGGGGCAATCAGCCCCAGCATTTT
once	TRBV18	TRBJ2-5	.	CASSPPVGWAQRGETQYF	TGTGCCAGCTCCCCCCCGGTGGGCTGGGCCCAGAGAGGGGAGACCCAGTACTTC
.	TRBV28	TRBJ2-7	.	CACNRGAYEQYF	TGTGCCTGCAATCGGGGAGCCTACGAGCAGTACTTC
.	TRBV29-1	TRBJ2-2	TRBD1	CSVHHRGSNTGELFF	TGCAGCGTTCACCACAGGGGGAGTAACACCGGGGAGCTGTTTTTT
.	TRBV7-9	TRBJ1-2	TRBD1	CASSLVGTGYGYTF	TGTGCCAGCAGCTTAGTGGGGACAGGCTATGGCTACACCTTC
medium-sized	TRBV28	TRBJ1-6	.	CASTPSGPPLHF	TGTGCCAGCACCCCTTCTGGGCCACCCCTCCACTTT
.	TRBV14	TRBJ2-1	TRBD2	CASSPPSGSSYNEQFF	TGTGCCAGCAGCCCCCCTAGCGGAAGCTCCTACAATGAGCAGTTCTTC
few	TRBV6-5	TRBJ1-2	TRBD1	CASSPTGGGYGYTF	TGTGCCAGCAGTCCGACAGGGGGCGGCTATGGCTACACCTTC
.	TRBV30	TRBJ1-2	.	CAWSVGLGGRTAGYTF	TGTGCCTGGAGTGTAGGGCTGGGGGGGCGGACGGCTGGCTACACCTTC
.	TRBV6-5	TRBJ2-7	.	CASSDSGQPYEQYF	TGTGCCAGCAGCGATTCCGGACAACCCTACGAGCAGTACTTC
.	TRBV27	TRBJ1-1	.	CASSFQGQEAFF	TGTGCCAGCAGTTTCCAGGGGCAGGAAGCTTTCTTT
.	TRBV7-2	TRBJ1-5	.	CASSFRGDSNQPQHF	TGTGCCAGCAGCTTCCGAGGGGACAGCAATCAGCCCCAGCATTTT
.	TRBV6-5	TRBJ2-7	.	CASSEGTPDYEQYF	TGTGCCAGCAGTGAGGGGACACCCGATTACGAGCAGTACTTC
.	TRBV27	TRBJ1-2	TRBD1	CASSFDRGRGGYTF	TGTGCCAGCAGTTTCGACAGGGGGCGGGGTGGCTACACCTTC
.	TRBV19	TRBJ2-1	TRBD2	CASRGLAGVSGEQFF	TGTGCCAGTAGGGGACTAGCGGGGGTTTCGGGTGAGCAGTTCTTC
few	TRBV19	TRBJ1-1	.	CASSIFPGLNTEAFF	TGTGCCAGTAGTATATTCCCGGGGCTGAACACTGAAGCTTTCTTT
few	TRBV28	TRBJ2-7	.	CASSLGVYEQYF	TGTGCCAGCAGTTTAGGGGTTTACGAGCAGTACTTC
.	TRBV28	TRBJ1-1	.	CASSLLGKNTEAFF	TGTGCCAGCAGTTTATTAGGCAAGAACACTGAAGCTTTCTTT
once	TRBV27	TRBJ2-1	TRBD2	CASRKGRTSSYNEQFF	TGTGCCAGCAGAAAAGGGCGGACTAGCTCCTACAATGAGCAGTTCTTC
.	TRBV7-9	TRBJ1-2	TRBD1	CASQKTGDGNYGYTF	TGTGCCAGCCAGAAAACAGGGGATGGTAACTATGGCTACACCTTC
.	TRBV12-5	TRBJ1-2	.	CASGSLGLGYTF	TGTGCTAGTGGTTCCCTAGGCTTGGGCTACACCTTC
.	TRBV28	TRBJ2-1	TRBD2	CASSGRDTHTYNEQFF	TGTGCCAGCAGTGGGAGGGATACACACACCTACAATGAGCAGTTCTTC
.	TRBV7-9	TRBJ2-7	TRBD1	CASSKPGTGEGEQYF	TGTGCCAGCAGCAAACCCGGGACAGGGGAGGGGGAGCAGTACTTC
once	TRBV5-6	TRBJ2-5	.	CASSLYQFQETQYF	TGTGCCAGCAGCTTGTACCAATTCCAAGAGACCCAGTACTTC
.	TRBV5-1	TRBJ2-3	TRBD1	CASSLRQGSYTDTQYF	TGCGCCAGCAGCTTGAGACAGGGGAGTTACACAGATACGCAGTATTTT